Included here is one T cell receptor (beta chain) sequence, with context. What it binds is unknown. The sample originates from a study of cytomegalovirus exposure and HLA in healthy donors. Points from the study as a whole: The study listed some 160 cytomegalovirus-associated TCR beta chains.

Germline CDR1 SGHDN, CDR2 FVKESK. The CDR3 has 13 amino acids. Trimming left V 1 base short and J 9 bases short, with 10 bases between. Sequenced by immunoSEQ multiplex PCR; TCRdb stores in-frame clones only, minus some. In the table there are 200,000 to 250,000 clones, roughly 80% of which are singletons. Sequencing was performed on PBMCs. The chain couples TRBV14 to TRBJ1-5; D is unresolved. This TCR was sampled from a woman younger than 35 in good health and CMV-seronegative. The CDR3 loop reads CASSQVPLGPQHF. The CDR3, as DNA: TGTGCCAGCAGCCAAGTTCCTTTGGGGCCCCAGCATTTT.